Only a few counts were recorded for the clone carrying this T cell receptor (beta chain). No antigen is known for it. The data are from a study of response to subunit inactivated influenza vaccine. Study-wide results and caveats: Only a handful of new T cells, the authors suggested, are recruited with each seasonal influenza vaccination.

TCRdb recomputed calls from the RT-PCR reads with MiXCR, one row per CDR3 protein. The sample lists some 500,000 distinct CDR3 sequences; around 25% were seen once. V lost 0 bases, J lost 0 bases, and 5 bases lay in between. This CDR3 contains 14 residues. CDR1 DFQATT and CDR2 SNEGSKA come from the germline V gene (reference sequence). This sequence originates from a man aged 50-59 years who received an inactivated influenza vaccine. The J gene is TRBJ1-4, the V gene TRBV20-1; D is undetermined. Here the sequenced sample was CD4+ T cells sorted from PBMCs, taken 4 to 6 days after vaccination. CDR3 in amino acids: CSARDGTTNEKLFF. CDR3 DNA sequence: TGCAGTGCTAGAGATGGAACAACTAATGAAAAACTGTTTTTT.